Presented here are 31 T cell receptor beta chains from one specimen sequenced in a study of response to subunit inactivated influenza vaccine. TCRdb re-called the RT-PCR reads with MiXCR, one entry per CDR3 protein. The sample gives about 800,000 distinct CDR3 sequences, approximately 22% of which show up once; around 9.6% is in the top ten. Sample: PBMCs from blood, taken 5 to 6 days after vaccination. These receptor sequences come from a man aged 50 to 59 who received an inactivated influenza vaccine.

V usage is TRBV18 and J usage is TRBJ2-1; TRBD2 aligns across 12 bases. Trimming took 2 bases from V and 7 from J; bases not matched to a gene: 6. The CDR3 spans 16 residues. Germline assignment: CDR1 KGHSH and CDR2 LQKENI. CDR3 bases: TGTGCCAGCTCACCAAGGACTAGCGGGATTTCGAATGAGCAGTTCTTC. It translates to CASSPRTSGISNEQFF.

V gene TRBV4-1 combines with J gene TRBJ1-4; D uncertain. The CDR3 spans 13 residues. Germline V gives CDR1 MGHRA, CDR2 YSYEKL. V was cut by 1 base and J by 11 bases, with 11 bases left in between. The CDR3 region has the DNA TGCGCCAGCAGCCAAGCGGGAGGCGGCAAACTGTTTTTT. This translates into CASSQAGGGKLFF.

The chain links TRBV7-2 to TRBJ2-7, with a weak D call TRBD1 (5 bases). The germline gives CDR1 SGHTA, CDR2 FQGNSA. V lost 1 base and J lost 2, with 18 bases in between. This CDR3 comprises 17 residues. The chain's CDR3 is CASSLVNSRVRAYEQYF. The CDR3 bases are TGTGCCAGCAGCTTAGTGAATAGCAGGGTACGAGCCTACGAGCAGTACTTC.

This clonotype occurred a few times. The rearrangement uses TRBV29-1 and TRBJ1-1; D gene unclear. Trimming stripped 6 bases from V and 2 bases from J, with 10 bases between. The CDR3 is made up of 12 amino acids. The germline CDR1 and CDR2 sequences are SQVTM and ANQGSEA. CDR3 in DNA: TGCAGCGTCTCACCCACTAACACTGAAGCTTTCTTT. It is translated as CSVSPTNTEAFF.

The chain carries TRBV20-1 and TRBJ2-3, with TRBD1 as a possible D gene (6 bases). The germline V gene has CDR1 DFQATT and CDR2 SNEGSKA (reference sequence). CDR3 size: 14 residues. Trimming pared 6 bases from V and 6 bases from J, leaving 19 bases between. CDR3 residues: CSAQDRGIGDTQYF. In DNA, the CDR3 is TGCAGTGCCCAGGACAGAGGGATCGGGGATACGCAGTATTTT.

This clonotype was recorded many times. This chain connects TRBV5-1 to TRBJ2-7, with D possibly TRBD2 on 6 matching bases. V lost 0 bases to trimming and J lost 6 bases, with 7 bases between them. The CDR3 loop spans 12 amino acids. Germline CDR1 SGHRS, CDR2 YFSETQ. CDR3 nucleotides: TGCGCCAGCAGCTTGGTCGGGGGCGAGCAGTACTTC. Residues: CASSLVGGEQYF. The full variable domain, its missing parts supplied by reference TRBV5-1 and TRBJ2-7, is KAGVTQTPRYLIKTRGQQVTLSCSPISGHRSVSWYQQTPGQGLQFLFEYFSETQRNKGNFPGRFSGRQFSNSRSEMNVSTLELGDSALYLCASSLVGGEQYFGPGTRLTVT.

Ten or more counts support this clonotype. The J gene is TRBJ2-1, the V gene TRBV15; 14 bases agree with TRBD2. The CDR3 is 17 amino acids. Germline loops: CDR1 LNHNV, CDR2 YYDKDF (reference sequence). V trimming: 1 base; J trimming: 6 bases; junction bases outside the gene matches: 5. CDR3 residues: CATSRGLAGGIPNEQFF. CDR3 bases: TGTGCCACCAGCAGAGGACTAGCGGGGGGGATCCCCAATGAGCAGTTCTTC.

This clonotype was seen more than once but under ten times. The gene calls are TRBV7-2 and TRBJ2-1; 11 positions match TRBD2. This CDR3 region has 15 residues. Germline CDR1 reads SGHTA; CDR2 reads FQGNSA. The junction had 8 bases not matched to a gene; V was cut back by 6 bases and J by 7 bases. The DNA for the CDR3 is TGTGCCAGCAGGAATCGACTAGCGGGGAATAATGAGCAGTTCTTC. It specifies CASRNRLAGNNEQFF. The full variable domain, its missing parts supplied by reference TRBV7-2 and TRBJ2-1, is GAGVSQSPSNKVTEKGKDVELRCDPISGHTALYWYRQSLGQGLEFLIYFQGNSAPDKSGLPSDRFSAERTGGSVSTLTIQRTQQEDSAVYLCASRNRLAGNNEQFFGPGTRLTVL.

The rearrangement uses TRBV7-8 and TRBJ2-3; the match to TRBD2 covers 8 bases. CDR1 is SGHVS, CDR2 FQNEAQ, per germline. The V gene end was trimmed by 7 bases and the J gene end by 7 bases; junction bases not matched to a gene: 13. The CDR3 has 15 amino acids. The CDR3 sequence: CASTPRSGVGYTQYF. CDR3 DNA: TGTGCCAGCACCCCACGTAGCGGGGTTGGATATACGCAGTATTTT.

The chain links TRBV11-2 to TRBJ1-5; D gene unclear. The CDR3 is made up of 15 amino acids. The V end was cut by 4 bases, the J end by 4 bases, with 14 bases between. Germline values: CDR1 SGHAT, CDR2 FQNNGV. The CDR3 DNA sequence: TGTGCCAGCAGCTCGGATGGGGTAGGAAATCAGCCCCAGCATTTT. Translated: CASSSDGVGNQPQHF.

The chain carries TRBV20-1 and TRBJ2-7; 8 bases agree with TRBD2. The CDR3 has 12 residues. The J segment lost 3 bases and the V segment lost 3 bases, leaving 1 base of the junction unmatched. CDR1 and CDR2 from the germline V gene are DFQATT and SNEGSKA (reference sequence). DNA for the CDR3: TGCAGTGCTAGGCGGGAGGTCTACGAGCAGTACTTC. Protein sequence: CSARREVYEQYF.

The V and J genes are TRBV20-1 and TRBJ2-5; 8 nucleotides agree with TRBD1. Germline V gene data show CDR1 as DFQATT and CDR2 as SNEGSKA (reference sequence). The CDR3 consists of 14 residues. The V segment lost 3 bases and the J segment 5 bases; nucleotides outside the gene matches: 8. The CDR3 sequence: CSASPAGGRETQYF. For the CDR3, the DNA is TGCAGTGCTAGTCCGGCAGGGGGCCGGGAGACCCAGTACTTC.

This clonotype was recorded a few times. The rearrangement uses TRBV19 and TRBJ2-7; D possibly matches TRBD1 or TRBD2 (7 bases each). V gave up 6 bases and J gave up 4 bases, with 19 bases separating them. The CDR3 runs to 15 residues. Germline CDR1 reads LNHDA; CDR2 reads SQIVND (reference sequence). CDR3 loop: CASSESGTALYEQYF. In nucleotides, the CDR3 is TGTGCCAGTAGCGAAAGCGGGACAGCGTTATACGAGCAGTACTTC.

This sequence joins TRBV11-2 and TRBJ2-2, with 8 bases identical to TRBD2. Germline-derived CDR1 and CDR2 are SGHAT and FQNNGV. This CDR3 is built from 14 residues. V gave up 5 bases and J gave up 6 bases; unmatched junction bases: 5. The CDR3 nucleotides read TGTGCCAGCAGCCCTCGGACTAGCCCCGGGGAGCTGTTTTTT. Residues: CASSPRTSPGELFF. Filled out from reference TRBV11-2 and TRBJ2-2, the complete variable domain reads EAGVAQSPRYKIIEKRQSVAFWCNPISGHATLYWYQQILGQGPKLLIQFQNNGVVDDSQLPKDRFSAERLKGVDSTLKIQPAKLEDSAVYLCASSPRTSPGELFFGEGSRLTVL.

This clonotype turned up a few times. V is TRBV7-9 and J is TRBJ2-3, with a possible D match to TRBD1 (5 bases). The V and J ends lost 3 bases and 5 bases respectively, with 12 bases between them. The CDR3 is 14 residues long. CDR1 and CDR2 from the germline V gene are SEHNR and FQNEAQ (reference sequence). The CDR3 loop reads CASSFTGPLDTQYF. CDR3 bases: TGTGCCAGCAGCTTCACAGGACCCCTAGATACGCAGTATTTT.

This clonotype was recorded a few times. The chain recombines TRBV5-1 with TRBJ2-5; 9 bases agree with TRBD2. CDR1 and CDR2 (germline): SGHRS, YFSETQ. The CDR3 loop spans 15 amino acids. V lost 0 bases and J lost 4; bases outside the gene matches: 4. Here the CDR3 reads CASSLVSGRGETQYF. In DNA, the CDR3 is TGCGCCAGCAGCTTGGTTAGCGGGAGAGGAGAGACCCAGTACTTC.

This clonotype was seen more than once but under ten times. The chain couples TRBV12-3 or TRBV12-4 to TRBJ2-1, with TRBD2 matching over 8 bases. CDR3 size: 13 residues. J lost 9 bases, V lost 2 bases, and 3 bases had no gene match. CDR3 amino acids: CASSLQTSAEQFF. The CDR3 bases are TGTGCCAGCAGTTTACAGACTAGCGCTGAGCAGTTCTTC.

V and J are TRBV9 and TRBJ2-7, with D tentatively TRBD1 or TRBD2 (5 bases each). Per the germline V gene, CDR1 is SGDLS and CDR2 is YYNGEE. This CDR3 contains 15 residues. Trimming took off 0 bases at V and 7 bases at J, with 17 bases between the two ends. CDR3 sequence: CASSVVPGPSGEQYF. CDR3 DNA sequence: TGTGCCAGCAGCGTAGTACCAGGGCCGTCGGGGGAGCAGTACTTC.

The chain has TRBV20-1 and TRBJ2-7; D may be TRBD2 (5 bases). CDR1 is DFQATT, CDR2 SNEGSKA, per germline (reference sequence). V was pared by 5 bases and J by 0 bases, with 11 bases between. CDR3 size: 13 residues. The CDR3 loop is CSAGIGSSYEQYF. Here the CDR3 DNA reads TGCAGTGCTGGTATAGGGAGCTCCTACGAGCAGTACTTC.

V and J are TRBV6-5 and TRBJ2-1; perhaps TRBD1 as D (6 bases). Germline lookup yields CDR1 MNHEY and CDR2 SVGAGI. Trimming cost V 2 bases and J 6 bases, with 11 bases left between them. The CDR3 totals 14 residues. In DNA, the CDR3 is TGTGCCAGCAGTTACCTACAGGGAAGCAATGAGCAGTTCTTC. It is translated as CASSYLQGSNEQFF.

Turning to this clonotype: As the CDR3 is not closed by the conserved phenylalanine or tryptophan, this likely results from a read error. This CDR3 reads CASRVDRDVGAFL. The CDR3 region has the DNA TGTGCCAGCAGGGTCGACAGGGACGTGGGAGCTTTCCTT. This chain links TRBV7-9 with TRBJ1-1, with 7 bases matching TRBD1. The junction had 11 bases not matched to a gene; V was cut back by 6 bases and J by 10 bases. Germline V lookup: CDR1 SEHNR, CDR2 FQNEAQ (reference sequence). The CDR3 is 13 amino acids.

V usage is TRBV5-1 and J usage is TRBJ2-1, with a weak D call TRBD2 (6 bases). The CDR3 covers 15 residues. From germline, CDR1 is SGHRS and CDR2 YFSETQ. V dropped 2 bases and J dropped 0 bases, with 9 bases sitting between them. CDR3 sequence: CASSLRLVSYNEQFF. As DNA, the CDR3 is TGCGCCAGCAGCTTAAGACTAGTCTCCTACAATGAGCAGTTCTTC.

The sample holds many counts of this clonotype. The chain combines TRBV11-1 with TRBJ2-3, with TRBD2 matching over 8 bases. The trim removed 5 bases at V and 6 bases at J, leaving 10 bases unmatched. The CDR3 has 15 amino acids. Germline CDR1 SGHAT, CDR2 FQDESV (reference sequence). This CDR3 is CASSPPIGRADTQYF. The CDR3 DNA follows: TGTGCCAGCAGCCCGCCGATCGGGAGGGCCGATACGCAGTATTTT.

The chain couples TRBV7-9 to TRBJ2-5; the match to TRBD1 covers 7 bases. The germline gives CDR1 SEHNR, CDR2 FQNEAQ (reference sequence). CDR3 length: 16 amino acids. V lost 4 bases, J lost 2 bases, and 10 bases stayed unmatched. CDR3 nucleotides: TGTGCCAGCAGCTCACCCTTCGGGACAGAACAAGAGACCCAGTACTTC. Its protein is CASSSPFGTEQETQYF.

The sample holds a few counts of this clonotype. V is TRBV20-1 and J is TRBJ1-6; D is uncertain. Germline V lookup: CDR1 DFQATT, CDR2 SNEGSKA (reference sequence). V was cut by 4 bases and J by 6 bases, with 10 bases left in between. The CDR3 sequence is 13 residues long. CDR3 in amino acids: CSATYDTNSPLHF. The CDR3 DNA is TGCAGTGCTACATACGACACTAATTCACCCCTCCACTTT.

The sample holds a few counts of this clonotype. The chain carries TRBV20-1 and TRBJ2-3; D is perhaps TRBD2 (5 bases). V lost 1 base and J lost 4, with 12 bases in between. Germline values: CDR1 DFQATT, CDR2 SNEGSKA (reference sequence). The CDR3 spans 14 residues. The CDR3 here is CSARVRDPPDTQYF. As DNA, the CDR3 is TGCAGTGCTAGAGTGAGGGATCCGCCAGATACGCAGTATTTT.

The chain has TRBV7-2 and TRBJ2-1; TRBD2 matches 11 bases. Germline V CDR1 and CDR2: SGHTA, FQGNSA. The CDR3 is 15 amino acids. V dropped 1 base and J dropped 9; count of bases not matched to a gene: 5. Written as DNA, the CDR3 is TGTGCCAGCAGCTTAGGGGGCCTAGCGGGGGGTGAGCAGTTCTTC. It codes for CASSLGGLAGGEQFF.

In nucleotides, the CDR3 is TGTGCCAGCAGTCACTCCTACAAACTCTCCTACGAGCAGTACTTC. Amino acid sequence: CASSHSYKLSYEQYF. The chain is built from TRBV12-3 or TRBV12-4 and TRBJ2-7; D ambiguous. Trimming stripped 5 bases from V and 0 bases from J, with 14 bases between. The CDR3 consists of 15 residues.

The gene calls are TRBV20-1 and TRBJ2-5, with TRBD2 matching 9 bases. V was pared by 0 bases and J by 4 bases, with 15 bases of the junction left unmatched. CDR3 length: 18 residues. The germline V gene has CDR1 DFQATT and CDR2 SNEGSKA (reference sequence). CDR3 nucleotides: TGCAGTGCTAGAGATATCATGCGTGCGGGAGGGCCGGGAGAGACCCAGTACTTC. This encodes CSARDIMRAGGPGETQYF.

This chain uses TRBV7-6 with TRBJ1-1; D possibly corresponds to TRBD1 (6 bases). The length of the CDR3 is 16 residues. V shed 0 bases and J shed 0 bases, with 11 bases lying between them. CDR1 is SGHVS and CDR2 is FNYEAQ in the germline V gene. CDR3 DNA: TGTGCCAGCAGCTTAGCCCAGGGGTCATTGAACACTGAAGCTTTCTTT. This sequence encodes CASSLAQGSLNTEAFF. Supplemented by reference TRBV7-6 and TRBJ1-1, the full variable domain reads GAGVSQSPRYKVTKRGQDVALRCDPISGHVSLYWYRQALGQGPEFLTYFNYEAQQDKSGLPNDRFSAERPEGSISTLTIQRTEQRDSAMYRCASSLAQGSLNTEAFFGQGTRLTVV.

This clonotype was seen only a few times. The chain couples TRBV10-3 to TRBJ2-7; D possibly corresponds to TRBD2 (6 bases). V was shortened by 8 bases and J by 5 bases, with 13 bases between the two germline ends. CDR3 length: 12 amino acids. Germline CDR1 is ENHRY and CDR2 is SYGVKD. CDR3: CAIAGPGDEQYF. In DNA form, the CDR3 reads TGTGCCATCGCGGGACCTGGCGACGAGCAGTACTTC.